The entry below gives a single T cell receptor beta chain sequence along with its context. The antigen is unknown. The sample is drawn from a study of memory CD4+ T cells and cytomegalovirus serostatus. General study findings and limits: The CMV-associated TCR signature appears largely within the CD4+ memory repertoire. CD4+ memory repertoires contained 67 of 164 reported CMV TCRbeta sequences. Median bootstrapped AUC for CMV status was around 0.96 originally, about 0.9 US-trained.

The sort gate was single viable CD3+CD4+CD8-CD45RO+ cells for memory CD4+ T cells. Serum IgG to CMV pp150, pp28, p38 and p52 defined serostatus. Produced via immunoSEQ multiplex PCR; TCRdb's table is partial and in-frame only. Of tens of thousands of clones in the sample, around three quarters were seen once. This CDR3 spans 13 amino acids. V was trimmed by 6 bases and J by 1 base, leaving 9 bases between them. Germline CDR1 reads SNHLY; CDR2 reads FYNNEI. This TCR was recovered from an adult in good health and CMV-seronegative. The rearrangement links TRBV2 to TRBJ1-1; D is ambiguous. Material: memory CD4+ T cells from blood. CDR3 nucleotide sequence: TGTGCCAGCAGAAGCGGCCCGAACACTGAAGCTTTCTTT. Amino acid sequence: CASRSGPNTEAFF.